The table lists the clone carrying this TCR beta chain with a count of one. Its antigen is still unknown. CD45RO-negative, CCR7-positively selected cells formed the naive CD8 fraction, excluding terminally differentiated effector memory CD45RA+ cells. This specimen comes from a study of shared clonotypes between healthy human individuals. On the study more broadly: Donor composition was a couple of women and three men, aged 18 to 49. Researchers assigned three CD4 naive, three CD4 memory, two CD8 naive and one CD8 memory plate to each donor.

Whole-study results and caveats: Donor scarcity curtailed the genetic and exposure-history diversity represented herein.

Some clones are missing from TCRdb's copy, which holds only in-frame ones; the method was immunoSEQ multiplex PCR. The sample shows about 800,000 clones, 90% to 97% of them seen only once. Sequenced material: naive CD8+ T cells sorted from blood. This receptor was taken from a man under 40 in good health.

This CDR3 reads CASSHRVASYEQYF. DNA for the CDR3: TGCGCCAGCAGCCACAGGGTAGCGTCCTACGAGCAGTACTTC. This chain connects TRBV4-1 to TRBJ2-7, with D perhaps given as TRBD1 or TRBD2 (5 bases each). V was trimmed by 3 bases and J by 1 base, leaving 10 bases between them. CDR3 length: 14 residues. From germline, CDR1 is MGHRA and CDR2 YSYEKL.